The 25 T cell receptor beta chains listed next were all sequenced from one sample in a study of shared clonotypes between healthy human individuals. The table came from immunoSEQ multiplex PCR; TCRdb's copy has only in-frame clones and leaves some out. The sample includes about 380,000 clones, 90% to 97% of them seen just once. Specimen: memory CD8+ T cells sorted from blood. Subset meaning: CD45RO+ cells pooled with CCR7-negative TemRA cells. These TCRs come from a man aged 30 to 39 in good health.

The rearrangement joins TRBV6-5 to TRBJ1-6; D not resolved. Trimming removed 2 bases from V and 6 bases from J, with 8 bases in between. CDR3 length equals 14 residues. Germline CDR1 reads MNHEY; CDR2 reads SVGAGI. CDR3 amino acids: CASSYEGSNSPLHF. The CDR3 DNA reads TGTGCCAGCAGTTACGAGGGTTCTAATTCACCCCTCCACTTT.

This chain joins TRBV27 and TRBJ1-1; no clear D. This CDR3 has 14 residues. Germline assignment: CDR1 MNHEY and CDR2 SMNVEV (reference sequence). Trimming cost V 1 base and J 1 base, with 7 bases left between them. CDR3 in DNA: TGTGCCAGCAGTTTATTTGGGAGGAACACTGAAGCTTTCTTT. Translation gives CASSLFGRNTEAFF.

In its sample, this clone was seen once. The chain uses TRBV5-4 and TRBJ2-1, with 7 bases lining up with TRBD2. The CDR3 covers 13 residues. V shed 3 bases, J shed 7 bases, and the junction held 4 bases outside the gene matches. Germline CDR1 and CDR2: SGHNT and YYREEE (reference sequence). The CDR3 loop is CASSSSGWNEQFF. CDR3 nucleotide sequence: TGTGCCAGCAGCTCTAGCGGATGGAATGAGCAGTTCTTC.

The sample holds one count of this clone. The chain employs TRBV19 and TRBJ2-5; 10 nucleotides agree with TRBD1. The CDR3 runs 14 residues. The germline V gene encodes CDR1 LNHDA and CDR2 SQIVND (reference sequence). With 7 bases clipped from V and 1 base from J, the junction kept 3 bases outside the gene matches. CDR3 amino acids: CASKRTGGQETQYF. The CDR3 bases are TGTGCCAGTAAACGGACAGGGGGCCAAGAGACCCAGTACTTC. Together with reference TRBV19 and TRBJ2-5, the CDR3 gives the full variable domain: DGGITQSPKYLFRKEGQNVTLSCEQNLNHDAMYWYRQDPGQGLRLIYYSQIVNDFQKGDIAEGYSVSREKKESFPLTVTSAQKNPTAFYLCASKRTGGQETQYFGPGTRLLVL.

This clone was detected once. The gene calls are TRBV9 and TRBJ2-1; TRBD2 matches 8 bases. CDR1 and CDR2 from the germline V gene are SGDLS and YYNGEE. This CDR3 region has 15 residues. With 0 bases clipped from V and 6 bases from J, the junction kept 5 bases outside the gene matches. The CDR3 here is CASSVVASGFNEQFF. In nucleotides, the CDR3 is TGTGCCAGCAGCGTAGTTGCTAGCGGGTTCAATGAGCAGTTCTTC.

The chain joins TRBV4-1 to TRBJ2-7; maybe TRBD2 (6 bases). V lost 5 bases to trimming and J lost 0 bases, with 8 bases between them. Germline V gene sequence: CDR1 MGHRA, CDR2 YSYEKL. The CDR3 totals 13 residues. CDR3 in amino acids: CASSNGSSYEQYF. DNA of the CDR3: TGCGCCAGCAGCAACGGGAGCTCCTACGAGCAGTACTTC.

The chain recombines TRBV7-2 with TRBJ2-2, with D perhaps given as TRBD1 or TRBD2 (6 bases each). The CDR3 spans 14 residues. Trimming cost V 5 bases and J 6 bases, with 13 bases left between them. CDR1 and CDR2 from the germline V gene are SGHTA and FQGNSA. The CDR3 here is CASSDSGAPGELFF. The DNA of the CDR3 is TGTGCCAGCAGCGACTCGGGGGCCCCCGGGGAGCTGTTTTTT.

The chain employs TRBV5-1 and TRBJ2-3; D possibly corresponds to TRBD2 (6 bases). Germline CDR1 SGHRS, CDR2 YFSETQ. The CDR3 consists of 15 residues. With 6 bases removed from V and 6 bases from J, the gap between germline ends came to 20 bases. CDR3 DNA sequence: TGCGCCAGCAACTACCAAGGAGGGCCTCGGGATACGCAGTATTTT. It translates to CASNYQGGPRDTQYF. The full variable domain, its missing parts supplied by reference TRBV5-1 and TRBJ2-3, is KAGVTQTPRYLIKTRGQQVTLSCSPISGHRSVSWYQQTPGQGLQFLFEYFSETQRNKGNFPGRFSGRQFSNSRSEMNVSTLELGDSALYLCASNYQGGPRDTQYFGPGTRLTVL.

The chain recombines TRBV7-2 with TRBJ2-2; TRBD2 agrees at 12 bases. CDR1 and CDR2 (germline): SGHTA, FQGNSA. The CDR3 loop spans 16 amino acids. The V and J ends lost 1 base and 4 bases, in that order; junction bases with no gene match: 1. CDR3 region: CASSLVTSGGTGELFF. The CDR3 DNA reads TGTGCCAGCAGCTTAGTGACTAGCGGGGGCACCGGGGAGCTGTTTTTT.

This clone was found once. This chain joins TRBV11-2 and TRBJ2-7; D is perhaps TRBD2 (6 bases). The CDR3 has 12 amino acids. V lost 2 bases and J lost 4, with 6 bases in between. Germline V gene data show CDR1 as SGHAT and CDR2 as FQNNGV. CDR3 sequence (DNA): TGTGCCAGCAGCTTACGGGGGTACGAGCAGTACTTC. Amino acids: CASSLRGYEQYF.

The CDR3 here is CASSPRLGVHEQFF. CDR3 sequence (DNA): TGTGCCAGCAGTCCCCGGTTAGGGGTCCATGAGCAGTTCTTC. This chain connects TRBV27 to TRBJ2-1, with D perhaps matching TRBD1 (5 bases). The CDR3 runs to 14 residues. V was shortened by 5 bases and J by 8 bases, with 16 bases between the two germline ends. Germline V gene data show CDR1 as MNHEY and CDR2 as SMNVEV (reference sequence).

The chain's CDR3 is CASSEHKRLNTEAFF. DNA of the CDR3: TGTGCCAGCAGCGAACACAAAAGGTTGAACACTGAAGCTTTCTTT. The chain is built from TRBV11-2 and TRBJ1-1; unclear D gene. Trimming took off 5 bases at V and 0 bases at J, with 13 bases between the two ends. The germline CDR1 and CDR2 sequences are SGHAT and FQNNGV. The CDR3 consists of 15 residues.

The V call is TRBV7-9, the J call TRBJ1-2; no clear D. CDR1 and CDR2 (germline): SEHNR, FQNEAQ (reference sequence). The CDR3 length is 11 residues. V dropped 5 bases and J dropped 8 bases, with 9 bases sitting between them. CDR3 nucleotides: TGTGCCAGCAGCCCAGTGAAGGGCTACACCTTC. Translating it yields CASSPVKGYTF.

The sample holds one count of this clone. V usage is TRBV2 and J usage is TRBJ2-7; possible D gene TRBD1, 6 bases. V was clipped by 3 bases and J by 4 bases, with 13 bases between them. The V gene's germline CDR1 is SNHLY and CDR2 FYNNEI. CDR3 length equals 14 residues. The CDR3 sequence is CASSDHSRGYEQYF. In nucleotides, the CDR3 is TGTGCCAGCAGTGATCACTCAAGGGGGTACGAGCAGTACTTC.

In this sample, this clone turned up a few times. Different DNA sequences within this sample yield the same CDR3. The rearrangement links TRBV28 to TRBJ2-7; a possible D gene is TRBD2 (6 bases). In germline, CDR1 is MDHEN, CDR2 SYDVKM. V was clipped by 3 bases and J by 0 bases, with 6 bases between them. The CDR3 length is 13 residues. Here the CDR3 DNA reads TGTGCCAGCAGTTTGGGGGGCTCCTACGAGCAGTACTTC. The encoded protein is CASSLGGSYEQYF.

The chain employs TRBV4-1 and TRBJ1-5; TRBD1 is a possible D gene (6 bases). V shed 6 bases and J shed 2 bases, with 11 bases lying between them. Germline V lookup: CDR1 MGHRA, CDR2 YSYEKL. This CDR3 spans 14 amino acids. This chain's CDR3 is CASRDPGGNQPQHF. The CDR3 DNA reads as TGCGCCAGCAGGGACCCAGGGGGCAATCAGCCCCAGCATTTT.

The chain uses TRBV11-2 and TRBJ2-3, with 8 nucleotides matching TRBD2. Germline loops: CDR1 SGHAT, CDR2 FQNNGV. This CDR3 is 15 amino acids long. The ends lost 5 bases at V and 1 base at J; junction bases unmatched: 5. The DNA of the CDR3 is TGTGCCAGCAGCCCGGGAGGGCCCGGCACAGATACGCAGTATTTT. Its translation: CASSPGGPGTDTQYF. The variable domain in full, with the rest retrieved from reference TRBV11-2 and TRBJ2-3, is EAGVAQSPRYKIIEKRQSVAFWCNPISGHATLYWYQQILGQGPKLLIQFQNNGVVDDSQLPKDRFSAERLKGVDSTLKIQPAKLEDSAVYLCASSPGGPGTDTQYFGPGTRLTVL.

This chain uses TRBV2 with TRBJ2-5; 13 bases align to TRBD2. There are 17 residues in the CDR3. The germline gives CDR1 SNHLY, CDR2 FYNNEI. J gave up 2 bases and V 8 bases, and 11 bases lay outside the gene matches. DNA for the CDR3: TGTGCCAGCTCAAACCGGGGGACTAGCGGGACGCAAGAGACCCAGTACTTC. It codes for CASSNRGTSGTQETQYF.

The chain couples TRBV6-5 to TRBJ2-6; D is uncertain. Germline CDR1 and CDR2: MNHEY and SVGAGI. CDR3 size: 15 residues. The V gene lost 7 bases and the J gene lost 0 bases, with 10 bases spanning the gap. For the CDR3, the DNA is TGTGCCAGCACGCGCAGGACCTCTGGGGCCAACGTCCTGACTTTC. It is translated as CASTRRTSGANVLTF.

The chain couples TRBV10-3 to TRBJ2-7; TRBD2 matches at 11 bases. CDR1 is ENHRY, CDR2 SYGVKD, per germline. The length of the CDR3 is 13 residues. Trimming cost V 10 bases and J 7 bases; bases outside gene matches: 9. The CDR3 DNA follows: TGTGCCACCCGACTAGCGGGGACCCTTGAGCAGTACTTC. Residues: CATRLAGTLEQYF.

The chain has TRBV9 and TRBJ2-1, with D maybe TRBD2 (6 bases). Germline values: CDR1 SGDLS, CDR2 YYNGEE. Trimming removed 0 bases at V and 4 bases at J, with 11 bases between. The length of the CDR3 is 15 residues. CDR3 loop: CASSVEFGTYNEQFF. Here the CDR3 DNA reads TGTGCCAGCAGCGTAGAATTTGGGACTTACAATGAGCAGTTCTTC.

V is TRBV2 and J is TRBJ2-7; 9 bases fit TRBD2. Germline V CDR1 and CDR2: SNHLY, FYNNEI. The CDR3 has 15 residues. The trim removed 6 bases at V and 0 bases at J, leaving 6 bases unmatched. Here the CDR3 DNA reads TGTGCCAGCAGGCGGACTAGCGTTCTCTCCTACGAGCAGTACTTC. Its translation: CASRRTSVLSYEQYF.

The chain couples TRBV19 to TRBJ1-3; D might be TRBD1 (5 bases). The CDR3 contains 16 residues. The V and J ends lost 2 bases and 0 bases respectively, with 11 bases between them. From germline, CDR1 is LNHDA and CDR2 SQIVND (reference sequence). CDR3 in amino acids: CASSIITGGSGNTIYF. In DNA form, the CDR3 reads TGTGCCAGTAGTATAATTACCGGGGGCTCTGGAAACACCATATATTTT.

This clone occurred a few times. The chain has TRBV5-1 and TRBJ1-2, with no clear D. Germline loops: CDR1 SGHRS, CDR2 YFSETQ. The germline V and J ends were trimmed by 0 bases and 6 bases, with 12 bases remaining between them. CDR3 size: 14 residues. The CDR3 nucleotides are TGCGCCAGCAGCTTGGTCGGCAAATACCATGGCTACACCTTC. Translating it yields CASSLVGKYHGYTF.

The V call is TRBV13, the J call TRBJ2-2; D unclear. V was shortened by 6 bases and J by 7 bases, with 12 bases between the two germline ends. This CDR3 spans 13 amino acids. Germline CDR1 PRHDT, CDR2 FYEKMQ (reference sequence). This CDR3 reads CASRTAASGELFF. In DNA form, the CDR3 reads TGTGCCAGCAGGACCGCGGCCAGCGGGGAGCTGTTTTTT. Filled out from reference TRBV13 and TRBJ2-2, the complete variable domain reads AAGVIQSPRHLIKEKRETATLKCYPIPRHDTVYWYQQGPGQDPQFLISFYEKMQSDKGSIPDRFSAQQFSDYHSELNMSSLELGDSALYFCASRTAASGELFFGEGSRLTVL.